Below, 3 T cell receptor beta chains from the same sample are listed, as sequenced in a study of T cells expressing NK-cell markers. TCRdb reworked the 5' RACE reads into one entry per CDR3 protein, no DNA. The sample data list roughly 180,000 distinct CDR3 sequences. The source material was blood T cells: a sorted CD56 or NKG2C T cell subset, CD4+ or CD8+ T cells, or bulk PBMC T cells (not recorded which). Receptor source: a woman between 18 and 69 years old in good health.

The chain uses TRBV25-1 and TRBJ2-7; the D call from TCRdb, TRBD2, cannot be confirmed without DNA. Germline V gene lookup returns CDR1 MGHDK and CDR2 SYGVNS. This CDR3 contains 14 residues. The CDR3 sequence: CASRAGGTVDEQYF.

The CDR3 sequence is CSARVAGSTTQYF. This chain joins TRBV20-1 and TRBJ2-3; the TCRdb call, TRBD2, lacks DNA for checking. The CDR3 has 13 residues. Germline V gene data show CDR1 as DFQATT and CDR2 as SNEGSKA (reference sequence).

The chain is built from TRBV2 and TRBJ1-5; TCRdb returns TRBD1, unconfirmable since there is no DNA. CDR3 size: 15 residues. CDR1 is SNHLY, CDR2 FYNNEI, per germline. The CDR3: CASSGTGGEDQPQHF.